This T cell receptor beta chain was identified in a study of T-cell reconstitution after alpha-beta-depleted transplantation in children. General study points: Hyperexpanded clones declined; after one year, newly produced T cells mostly supplied diversity. Surviving recipient cells, namely T cells and thymic progenitors, were the source of high day-60 TCRbeta diversity in some patients. Where alpha-beta T cells came from about two months after transplant was reportedly several hundred expanded graft clones.

With 5 bases clipped from V and 0 bases from J, the junction kept 7 bases outside the gene matches. There are 15 residues in the CDR3. Per the germline V gene, CDR1 is SQVTM and CDR2 is ANQGSEA. In the case of this clonotype: Antigen specificity is unknown.

Unique molecular identifiers tagged the TCRbeta library. Each CDR3 protein is one row after TCRdb ran MiXCR on the PCR reads. Of approximately 230,000 distinct CDR3 sequences detected, 20% to 30% appear once; the ten largest clones hold roughly 5%. This clonotype was sampled from a female patient aged 2 to 10 who had a stem cell transplant for congenital amegakaryocytic thrombocytopenia, so the T cells may come from the graft donor. Sequencing used PBMCs, mostly from graft donor cells, obtained 360 days after TCRalphabeta/CD19-depleted stem cell transplant. The V gene is TRBV29-1, the J gene TRBJ2-7; 10 positions match TRBD1. CDR3 in amino acids: CSVLRRDRGSYEQYF. The CDR3 DNA reads as TGCAGCGTTCTTAGAAGGGACAGGGGCTCCTACGAGCAGTACTTC.